This TCR beta chain comes out of a study of radiotherapy plus CTLA-4 blockade in lung cancer. The table came from immunoSEQ multiplex PCR; TCRdb's copy has only in-frame clones and leaves some out. This sample has 58,000 or so clones, with roughly four fifths found just once. Notes on the study in general: An expansion of tumor-derived TCR clones occurred in blood after radiotherapy plus ipilimumab.

Remarks on this clone: Its antigen is currently unknown.

Germline-derived CDR1 and CDR2 are SGHKS and YYEKEE (reference sequence). J gave up 6 bases and V 3 bases, and 14 bases lay outside the gene matches. The CDR3 is made up of 16 amino acids. The TCR was taken from a human donor with non-small cell lung cancer who had a complete response to radiotherapy plus ipilimumab. The rearrangement uses TRBV5-5 and TRBJ1-2; 7 bases map to TRBD1. Here the sequenced sample was peripheral blood, taken from a patient treated with radiotherapy plus ipilimumab. The chain's CDR3 is CASSSTGNVRKDGYTF. The CDR3 coding sequence is TGTGCCAGCAGCTCGACAGGGAACGTCCGAAAGGATGGCTACACCTTC. Filled out from reference TRBV5-5 and TRBJ1-2, the complete variable domain reads DAGVTQSPTHLIKTRGQQVTLRCSPISGHKSVSWYQQVLGQGPQFIFQYYEKEERGRGNFPDRFSARQFPNYSSELNVNALLLGDSALYLCASSSTGNVRKDGYTFGSGTRLTVV.